A selection of T cell receptor beta chains follows, all from one sample in a study of T cell repertoires in cytomegalovirus infection. No antigens are known for them. Using its own MiXCR run on the reads, TCRdb lists one record per CDR3 protein. In the table there are hundreds of thousands of distinct CDR3 sequences, around a third of which are singletons. The input for sequencing was cultured PBMCs, taken from culture after CMV antigen stimulation. The receptors stem from a human donor in good health (CMV status not recorded). Some clones in this sample may be carry-over from other donors' samples. CDR3s include the opening cysteine and the closing phenylalanine or tryptophan. The D gene is left open where the match is weak. For some rows the clone size is stated as once, few or many, or as a class when expanded; others skip it.

>TRBD2|few|TRBJ2-1|TRBV6-1|18
CASSVGHVKLAGYNEQFF
TGTGCCAGCAGTGTGGGACACGTAAAACTAGCGGGATACAATGAGCAGTTCTTC
>.|few|TRBJ2-7|TRBV12-3/TRBV12-4|15
CASSLRDFRAYEQYF
TGTGCCAGCAGTTTACGAGATTTCAGGGCCTACGAGCAGTACTTC
>TRBD1|once|TRBJ2-5|TRBV14|16
CASSHRAGGRGETQYF
TGTGCCAGCAGCCACCGCGCAGGGGGCCGGGGAGAGACCCAGTACTTC
>TRBD1|once|TRBJ2-1|TRBV7-9|14
CASIGPQGTDEQFF
TGTGCCAGCATAGGACCCCAAGGGACAGATGAGCAGTTCTTC
>.|many|TRBJ1-6|TRBV7-2|20
CASSLGRFGRGPENNSPLHF
TGTGCCAGCAGCTTAGGTCGGTTTGGCCGGGGGCCCGAAAATAATTCACCCCTCCACTTT
>.|.|TRBJ2-1|TRBV25-1|17
CASSPRLAAYSYNEQFF
TGTGCCAGCAGTCCTCGGTTAGCAGCATACTCTTACAATGAGCAGTTCTTC
>.|.|TRBJ2-5|TRBV7-2|12
CASSQTWETQYF
TGTGCCAGCAGTCAGACATGGGAGACCCAGTACTTC
>.|.|TRBJ1-5|TRBV6-5|11
CASGQPYDDPF
TGTGCCAGCGGGCAGCCGTATGATGACCCTTTT
>TRBD1|.|TRBJ1-1|TRBV20-1|14
CSAFRQGMNTEAFF
TGCAGTGCTTTTAGACAGGGGATGAACACTGAAGCTTTCTTT
>TRBD1|few|TRBJ2-6|TRBV7-8|18
CASSPGTGGASGANVLTF
TGTGCCAGCAGCCCCGGGACAGGGGGCGCATCTGGGGCCAACGTCCTGACTTTC
>TRBD2|.|TRBJ2-1|TRBV7-2|17
CASSLTSGDSSYNEQFF
TGTGCCAGCAGCTTAACTAGCGGAGACAGCTCCTACAATGAGCAGTTCTTC
>.|.|TRBJ1-2|TRBV28|13
CASKVGSGGLGLF
TGTGCCAGCAAAGTTGGATCCGGGGGCCTAGGTCTCTTC
>.|few|TRBJ2-3|TRBV14|13
CASSQSQGYTQYF
TGTGCCAGCAGCCAATCCCAGGGCTATACGCAGTATTTT
>TRBD1|many|TRBJ1-1|TRBV7-2|15
CASSLVGGLNTEAFF
TGTGCCAGCAGCTTAGTAGGGGGCCTGAACACTGAAGCTTTCTTT
>.|few|TRBJ1-2|TRBV15|15
CATSRDGDRYYGYTF
TGTGCCACCAGCAGAGACGGTGACAGATACTATGGCTACACCTTC
>.|.|TRBJ2-5|TRBV7-2|14
CASLNRGSPETQYF
TGTGCCAGCCTCAACCGGGGGAGCCCGGAGACCCAGTACTTC
>.|once|TRBJ1-1|TRBV24-1|13
CATSDWDQGEAFF
TGTGCCACCAGTGATTGGGACCAAGGTGAAGCTTTCTTT
>TRBD1|.|TRBJ2-2|TRBV6-2/TRBV6-3|17
CASSHGQGAVITGELFF
TGTGCCAGCAGCCACGGACAGGGGGCGGTCATTACCGGGGAGCTGTTTTTT
>TRBD1|.|TRBJ2-3|TRBV4-1|17
CASSQDARDRATGTQYF
TGCGCCAGCAGCCAAGATGCGCGGGACAGGGCTACGGGTACGCAGTATTTT
>.|few|TRBJ2-1|TRBV6-2/TRBV6-3|15
CASSEGQGPYNEQFF
TGTGCCAGCAGCGAGGGGCAGGGGCCTTACAATGAGCAGTTCTTC
>.|few|TRBJ2-7|TRBV6-6|14
CASSPDRFLYEQYF
TGTGCCAGCAGCCCCGACAGGTTCCTCTACGAGCAGTACTTC
>.|few|TRBJ1-4|TRBV28|16
CASSVTGGTANEKLFF
TGTGCCAGCAGTGTGACCGGGGGGACTGCTAATGAAAAACTGTTTTTT
>.|.|TRBJ1-3|TRBV12-3/TRBV12-4|20
CASSLRVAGTDVASGNTIYF
TGTGCCAGCAGCCTTAGGGTAGCTGGGACGGATGTAGCCTCTGGAAACACCATATATTTT
>TRBD1|.|TRBJ1-6|TRBV5-4|13
CASSYRGPSPLHF
TGTGCCAGCAGCTACAGGGGGCCTTCACCCCTCCACTTT
>.|.|TRBJ2-5|TRBV7-2|16
CASSLVARGITETQYF
TGTGCCAGCAGCTTAGTGGCTCGCGGGATAACGGAGACCCAGTACTTC
>.|.|TRBJ1-6|TRBV27|13
CASSARYNSPLHF
TGTGCCAGCTCGGCACGGTATAATTCACCCCTCCACTTT
>.|few|TRBJ2-7|TRBV10-3|13
CAISEREAAEQYF
TGTGCCATCAGTGAGAGGGAGGCGGCCGAGCAGTACTTC
>TRBD1|.|TRBJ1-1|TRBV27|15
CASKGLTGVNTEAFF
TGTGCCAGCAAGGGCCTGACAGGGGTTAACACTGAAGCTTTCTTT
>.|.|TRBJ1-5|TRBV12-3/TRBV12-4|12
CASRYQGQPQHF
TGTGCCAGCAGATACCAGGGACAGCCCCAGCATTTT
>TRBD1|.|TRBJ2-1|TRBV13|16
CASSYVGQGMNNEQFF
TGTGCCAGCAGCTACGTGGGACAGGGGATGAACAATGAGCAGTTCTTC
>.|.|TRBJ2-1|TRBV14|15
CASSKFSTNYNEQFF
TGTGCCAGCAGCAAGTTTTCCACGAATTACAATGAGCAGTTCTTC
>TRBD2|.|TRBJ2-1|TRBV4-2|16
CASSQAASGSFDEQFF
TGTGCCAGCAGCCAAGCCGCTAGCGGGAGTTTTGATGAGCAGTTCTTC
>.|few|TRBJ2-5|TRBV7-2|14
CASSLRHGTETQYF
TGTGCCAGCAGCTTACGGCACGGGACCGAGACCCAGTACTTC
>.|few|TRBJ1-2|TRBV4-3|13
CASSHEGSIGYTF
TGCGCCAGCAGCCATGAAGGGAGTATCGGCTACACCTTC